What follows are 18 T cell receptor beta chains derived from one specimen sequenced in a study of blood T cell repertoires in COVID-19. TCRdb keeps only in-frame clones here, not all; method: immunoSEQ multiplex PCR. The sample lists 200,000 to 250,000 clones, 75% to 90% occurring once. Sequencing was performed on peripheral blood. Receptors originate from a man aged 30 to 45 with COVID-19, enrolled during active disease.

The CDR3 region has the DNA TGTGCCACCAGCGACCCAACTAATACAGGGGGCTATGGCTACACCTTC. Its translation: CATSDPTNTGGYGYTF. The chain combines TRBV15 with TRBJ1-2, with TRBD1 matching over 8 bases. After removal of 5 bases from V and 4 bases from J, the junction contained 12 bases not matched to a gene. The CDR3 runs to 16 residues. Germline lookup yields CDR1 LNHNV and CDR2 YYDKDF (reference sequence).

This clone was seen a single time. The chain recombines TRBV6-1 with TRBJ2-7; D uncertain. The CDR3 sequence is 14 residues long. Trimming left V 5 bases short and J 4 bases short, with 15 bases between. From germline, CDR1 is MNHNS and CDR2 SASEGT. In DNA form, the CDR3 reads TGTGCCAGCAGTTATGCCCCGACACTTTACGAGCAGTACTTC. Translated: CASSYAPTLYEQYF.

The chain has TRBV3-1 (or the pseudogene TRBV3-2) and TRBJ1-2, with 7 bases fitting TRBD1. CDR1 and CDR2 from the germline V gene are LGHDT and YNNKEL (reference sequence). CDR3 size: 14 residues. J was trimmed by 8 bases and V by 4 bases; bases with no gene match: 10. CDR3 loop: CASSPGEGAGGYTF. Here the CDR3 DNA reads TGTGCCAGCAGCCCCGGTGAGGGGGCGGGAGGCTACACCTTC.

The chain is built from TRBV6-2 or TRBV6-3 and TRBJ1-1; D is unresolved. Germline values: CDR1 MNHEY, CDR2 SVGEGT. This CDR3 has 17 amino acids. V was pared by 0 bases and J by 0 bases, with 14 bases between. Here the CDR3 DNA reads TGTGCCAGCAGTTACTCAATCCAACGGGTATTGAACACTGAAGCTTTCTTT. It yields the protein CASSYSIQRVLNTEAFF.

In regard to this clone: Compared with germline, one end of the junction differs, possibly owing to a read error. The rearrangement links TRBV6-2 or TRBV6-3 to TRBJ2-7; D is unclear. This CDR3 is built from 13 residues. The germline V gene has CDR1 MNHEY and CDR2 SVGEGT. CDR3 bases: TGTGCCAGCAGTTACAACGGAAGGAGTCCCGAAGTCTTC. This translates into CASSYNGRSPEVF.

V is TRBV9 and J is TRBJ1-1; D is ambiguous. The CDR3 loop spans 17 amino acids. Germline V lookup: CDR1 SGDLS, CDR2 YYNGEE. Trimming left V 0 bases short and J 1 base short, with 16 bases between. This chain's CDR3 is CASSVVFGRTPNTEAFF. The CDR3 region has the DNA TGTGCCAGCAGCGTAGTGTTTGGGAGAACACCGAACACTGAAGCTTTCTTT. The complete variable domain, with remaining parts taken from reference TRBV9 and TRBJ1-1, reads DSGVTQTPKHLITATGQRVTLRCSPRSGDLSVYWYQQSLDQGLQFLIQYYNGEERAKGNILERFSAQQFPDLHSELNLSSLELGDSALYFCASSVVFGRTPNTEAFFGQGTRLTVV.

The chain couples TRBV5-4 to TRBJ1-2, with a possible D match to TRBD1 (6 bases). V lost 4 bases and J lost 8, with 24 bases in between. This CDR3 has 16 amino acids. Germline V CDR1 and CDR2: SGHNT, YYREEE (reference sequence). The CDR3, as DNA: TGTGCCAGCAGCATACCCGGGGGGGCGGTAATAGAAGGCTACACCTTC. Its translation is CASSIPGGAVIEGYTF.

V gene TRBV11-3 combines with J gene TRBJ2-1, with 7 bases fitting TRBD1. The germline CDR1 and CDR2 sequences are SGHNT and YENEEA. V lost 4 bases, J lost 8 bases, and 8 bases stayed unmatched. CDR3 size: 14 residues. CDR3 sequence reads: CASSSQGLPHEQFF. The CDR3, as DNA: TGTGCCAGCAGCTCACAGGGGCTGCCCCATGAGCAGTTCTTC.

V usage is TRBV7-3 and J usage is TRBJ2-1; the D is unclear. This CDR3 contains 12 residues. V lost 0 bases, J lost 8 bases, and 5 bases lay in between. CDR1 SGHTA and CDR2 FQGTGA come from the germline V gene. The CDR3 region is CASSLTHDEQFF. The CDR3 DNA reads as TGTGCCAGCAGCTTAACACACGATGAGCAGTTCTTC.

The chain employs TRBV11-2 and TRBJ2-1; 7 nucleotides agree with TRBD2. V dropped 3 bases and J dropped 2; count of bases not matched to a gene: 10. The CDR3 is 17 amino acids. Germline V gene sequence: CDR1 SGHAT, CDR2 FQNNGV. CDR3 in amino acids: CASSFGRGGSAYNEQFF. In DNA, the CDR3 is TGTGCCAGCAGCTTCGGACGTGGCGGGAGCGCCTACAATGAGCAGTTCTTC.

V and J are TRBV21-1 and TRBJ1-3; TRBD1 is the table's D call and was not checked against the DNA. TRBV21-1 is listed as a pseudogene. The CDR3 runs to 14 residues. CDR3 DNA: TGTGCCATACAGGGGGATTCCTCTGGAAACACCATATATTTT. It yields the protein CAIQGDSSGNTIYF.

This clone came up once. The rearrangement joins TRBV7-2 to TRBJ1-1; D unresolved. V lost 4 bases, J lost 2 bases, and 8 bases lay in between. Germline CDR1 SGHTA, CDR2 FQGNSA. The CDR3 has 13 residues. CDR3 bases: TGTGCCAGCAGCTACGACACCAACACTGAAGCTTTCTTT. It is translated as CASSYDTNTEAFF.

The rearrangement uses TRBV14 and TRBJ2-5, with 7 bases matching TRBD2. CDR1 is SGHDN and CDR2 is FVKESK in the germline V gene. This CDR3 has 18 amino acids. V lost 2 bases, J lost 5 bases, and 17 bases stayed unmatched. The DNA of the CDR3 is TGTGCCAGCAGCCAACCTGGGGCTAGCGGCCCGCTGGGGGAGACCCAGTACTTC. This translates into CASSQPGASGPLGETQYF.

The chain recombines TRBV4-2 with TRBJ2-3, with D maybe TRBD1 (6 bases). CDR1 and CDR2 (germline): LGHNA, YNFKEQ. V lost 4 bases, J lost 4 bases, and 15 bases lay in between. The CDR3 loop spans 15 amino acids. The CDR3 DNA is TGTGCCAGCAGCCCGAACCCTGACAGGCCAGATACGCAGTATTTT. Translating gives CASSPNPDRPDTQYF.

The chain uses TRBV19 and TRBJ1-2; 8 nucleotides agree with TRBD1. The CDR3 has 15 residues. Germline V gene sequence: CDR1 LNHDA, CDR2 SQIVND (reference sequence). Trimming took 6 bases from V and 5 from J; bases not matched to a gene: 11. The CDR3 reads CASRLITGGVYGYTF. The CDR3 nucleotides read TGTGCCAGTAGGCTTATTACAGGGGGGGTTTATGGCTACACCTTC.

This clone appeared a single time. The V call is TRBV7-6, the J call TRBJ2-3, with 14 nucleotides matching TRBD2. Germline trimming cut 0 bases from V and 13 bases from J; bases unmatched to any gene: 9. CDR1 and CDR2 (germline): SGHVS, FNYEAQ. The CDR3 is 16 amino acids. DNA for the CDR3: TGTGCCAGCAGCTTAGCCCAAAGACTAGCGGGGGGGCCGGAGTATTTT. As protein: CASSLAQRLAGGPEYF.

The genes are TRBV7-2 and TRBJ2-7; 8 bases are shared with TRBD1. Germline CDR1 is SGHTA and CDR2 is FQGNSA. V lost 5 bases to trimming and J lost 3 bases; unmatched junction nucleotides: 3. The CDR3 consists of 13 residues. CDR3 sequence reads: CASSRDRYYEQYF. Written as DNA, the CDR3 is TGTGCCAGCAGCCGGGACAGGTACTACGAGCAGTACTTC.

This clone came up once. The genes are TRBV5-1 and TRBJ1-4; 7 bases are shared with TRBD1. The junction had 5 bases not matched to a gene; V was cut back by 3 bases and J by 6 bases. Germline V gene sequence: CDR1 SGHRS, CDR2 YFSETQ. The CDR3 has 14 residues. The CDR3 loop reads CASSSGTDYEKLFF. The CDR3 nucleotides read TGCGCCAGCAGCTCCGGGACAGATTATGAAAAACTGTTTTTT.